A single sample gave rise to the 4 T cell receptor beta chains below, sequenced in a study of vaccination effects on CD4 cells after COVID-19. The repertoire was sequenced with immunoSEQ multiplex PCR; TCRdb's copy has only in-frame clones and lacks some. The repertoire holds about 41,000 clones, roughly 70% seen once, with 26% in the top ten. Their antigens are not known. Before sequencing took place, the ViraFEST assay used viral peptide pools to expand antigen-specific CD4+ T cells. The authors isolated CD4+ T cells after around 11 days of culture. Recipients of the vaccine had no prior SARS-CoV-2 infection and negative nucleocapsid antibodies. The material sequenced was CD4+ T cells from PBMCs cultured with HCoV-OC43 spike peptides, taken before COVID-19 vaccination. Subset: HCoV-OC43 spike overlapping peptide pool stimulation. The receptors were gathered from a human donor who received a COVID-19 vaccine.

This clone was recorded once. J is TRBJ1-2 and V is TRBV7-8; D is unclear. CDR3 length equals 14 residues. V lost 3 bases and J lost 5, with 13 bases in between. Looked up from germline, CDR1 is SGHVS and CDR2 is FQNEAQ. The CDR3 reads CASSLATRGYGYTF. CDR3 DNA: TGTGCCAGCAGCTTGGCAACCCGAGGGTATGGCTACACCTTC.

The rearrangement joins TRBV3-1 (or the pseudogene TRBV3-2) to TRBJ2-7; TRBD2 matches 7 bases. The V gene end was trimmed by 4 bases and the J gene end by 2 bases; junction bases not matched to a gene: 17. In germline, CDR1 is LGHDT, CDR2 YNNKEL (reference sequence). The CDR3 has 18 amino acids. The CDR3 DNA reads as TGTGCCAGCAGCCCGACTAGCCCTGCAATTCCATCCGCCTACGAGCAGTACTTC. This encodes CASSPTSPAIPSAYEQYF.

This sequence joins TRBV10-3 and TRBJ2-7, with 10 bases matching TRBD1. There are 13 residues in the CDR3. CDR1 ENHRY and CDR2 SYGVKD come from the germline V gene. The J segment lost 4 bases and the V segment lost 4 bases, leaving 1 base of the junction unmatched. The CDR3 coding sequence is TGTGCCATCAGTGGGGGACAGGGGTACGAGCAGTACTTC. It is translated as CAISGGQGYEQYF.

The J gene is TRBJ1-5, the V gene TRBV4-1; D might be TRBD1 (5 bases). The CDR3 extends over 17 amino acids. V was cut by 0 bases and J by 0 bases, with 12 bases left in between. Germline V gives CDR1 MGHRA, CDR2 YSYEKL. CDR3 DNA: TGCGCCAGCAGCCAAGAGATTAAGGGGTATAGCAATCAGCCCCAGCATTTT. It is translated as CASSQEIKGYSNQPQHF.